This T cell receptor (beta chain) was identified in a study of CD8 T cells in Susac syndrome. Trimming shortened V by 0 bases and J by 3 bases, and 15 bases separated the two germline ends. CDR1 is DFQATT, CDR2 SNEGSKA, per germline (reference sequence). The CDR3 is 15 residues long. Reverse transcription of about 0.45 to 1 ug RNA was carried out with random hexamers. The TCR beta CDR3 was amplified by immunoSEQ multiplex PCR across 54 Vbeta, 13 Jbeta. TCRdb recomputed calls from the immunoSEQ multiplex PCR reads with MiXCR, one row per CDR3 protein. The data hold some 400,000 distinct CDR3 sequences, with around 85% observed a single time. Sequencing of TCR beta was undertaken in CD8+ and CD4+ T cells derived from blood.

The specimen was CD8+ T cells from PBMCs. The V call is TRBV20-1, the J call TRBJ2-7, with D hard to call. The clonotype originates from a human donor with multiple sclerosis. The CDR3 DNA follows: TGCAGTGCTAGAGAAGAAGTAGCCTACCACTACGAGCAGTACTTC. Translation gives CSAREEVAYHYEQYF.